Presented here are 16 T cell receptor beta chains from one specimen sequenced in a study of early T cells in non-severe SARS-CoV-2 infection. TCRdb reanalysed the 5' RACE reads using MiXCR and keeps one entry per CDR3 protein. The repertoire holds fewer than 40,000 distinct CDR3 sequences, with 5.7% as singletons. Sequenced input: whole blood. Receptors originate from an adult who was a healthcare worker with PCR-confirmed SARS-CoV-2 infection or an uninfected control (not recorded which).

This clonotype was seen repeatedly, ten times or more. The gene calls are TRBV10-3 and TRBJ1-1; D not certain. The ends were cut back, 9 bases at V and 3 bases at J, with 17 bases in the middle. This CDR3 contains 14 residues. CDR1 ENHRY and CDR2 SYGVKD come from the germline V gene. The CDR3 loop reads CAIGATRSDTEAFF. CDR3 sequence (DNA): TGTGCCATAGGCGCGACTCGCTCGGACACTGAAGCTTTCTTT.

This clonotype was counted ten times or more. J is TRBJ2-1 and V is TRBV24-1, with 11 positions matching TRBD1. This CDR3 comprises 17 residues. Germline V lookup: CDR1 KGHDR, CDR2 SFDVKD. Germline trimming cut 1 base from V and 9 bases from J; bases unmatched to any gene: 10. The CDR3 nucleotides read TGTGCCACCAGTGATTTTGGACAGGGGGCAGGGCGGGGTGAGCAGTTCTTC. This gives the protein CATSDFGQGAGRGEQFF.

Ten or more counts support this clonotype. As DNA, the CDR3 is TGTGCCAGCTCAACGGACAGGCTGTCTGGAAACACCATATATTTT. Translating gives CASSTDRLSGNTIYF. V and J are TRBV18 and TRBJ1-3; 7 bases are shared with TRBD1. Germline values: CDR1 KGHSH, CDR2 LQKENI. The CDR3 is made up of 15 amino acids. With V trimmed by 5 bases and J by 1 base, 5 bases remained unmatched.

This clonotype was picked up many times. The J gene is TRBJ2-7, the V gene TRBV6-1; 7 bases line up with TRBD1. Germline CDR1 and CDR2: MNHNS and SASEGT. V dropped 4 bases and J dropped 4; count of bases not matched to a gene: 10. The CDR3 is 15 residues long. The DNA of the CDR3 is TGTGCCAGCAGTGCCCGGGCAGGGGGATCGTACGAGCAGTACTTC. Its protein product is CASSARAGGSYEQYF.

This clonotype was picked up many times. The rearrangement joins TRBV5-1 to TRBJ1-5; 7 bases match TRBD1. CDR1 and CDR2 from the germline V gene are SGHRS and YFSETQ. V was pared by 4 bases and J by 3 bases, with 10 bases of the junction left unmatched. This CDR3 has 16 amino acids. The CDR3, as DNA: TGCGCCAGCAGCCCGGGGACAGAGGATTACAATCAGCCCCAGCATTTT. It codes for CASSPGTEDYNQPQHF.

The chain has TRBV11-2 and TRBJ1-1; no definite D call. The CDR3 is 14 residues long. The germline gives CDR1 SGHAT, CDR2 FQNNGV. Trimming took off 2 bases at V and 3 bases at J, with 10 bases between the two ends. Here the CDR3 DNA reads TGTGCCAGCAGCTTATTTCTAGGTTACACTGAAGCTTTCTTT. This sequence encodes CASSLFLGYTEAFF.

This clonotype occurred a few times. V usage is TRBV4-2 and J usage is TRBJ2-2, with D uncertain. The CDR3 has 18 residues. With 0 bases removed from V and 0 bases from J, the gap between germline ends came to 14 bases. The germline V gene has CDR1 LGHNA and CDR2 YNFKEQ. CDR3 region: CASSQDDVSATNTGELFF. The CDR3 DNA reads TGTGCCAGCAGCCAAGATGATGTCAGCGCGACGAACACCGGGGAGCTGTTTTTT.

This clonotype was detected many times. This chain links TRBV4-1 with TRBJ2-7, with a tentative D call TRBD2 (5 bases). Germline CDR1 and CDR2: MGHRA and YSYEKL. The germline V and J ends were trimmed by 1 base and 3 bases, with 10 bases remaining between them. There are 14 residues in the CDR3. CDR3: CASSQADRGYEQYF. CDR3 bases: TGCGCCAGCAGCCAAGCGGACCGGGGCTACGAGCAGTACTTC.

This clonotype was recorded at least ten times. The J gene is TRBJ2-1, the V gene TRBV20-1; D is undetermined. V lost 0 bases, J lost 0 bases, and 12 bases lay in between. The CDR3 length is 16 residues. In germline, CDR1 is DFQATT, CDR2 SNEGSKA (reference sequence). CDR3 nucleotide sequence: TGCAGTGCTAGAGATATCCGGGTGAGCTCCTACAATGAGCAGTTCTTC. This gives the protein CSARDIRVSSYNEQFF.

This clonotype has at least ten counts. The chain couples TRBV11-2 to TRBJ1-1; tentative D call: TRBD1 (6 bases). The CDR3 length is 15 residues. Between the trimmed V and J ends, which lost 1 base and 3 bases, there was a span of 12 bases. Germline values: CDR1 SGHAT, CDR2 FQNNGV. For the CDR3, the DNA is TGTGCCAGCAGCTTAGCGACAGGAGCGCACACTGAAGCTTTCTTT. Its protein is CASSLATGAHTEAFF.

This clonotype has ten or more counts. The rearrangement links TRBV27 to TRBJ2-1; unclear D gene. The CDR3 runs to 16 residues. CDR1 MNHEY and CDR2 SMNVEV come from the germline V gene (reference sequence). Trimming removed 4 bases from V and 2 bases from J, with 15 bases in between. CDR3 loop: CASSSPSLPPYNEQFF. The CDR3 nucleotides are TGTGCCAGCAGTTCCCCCAGCCTCCCACCCTACAATGAGCAGTTCTTC.

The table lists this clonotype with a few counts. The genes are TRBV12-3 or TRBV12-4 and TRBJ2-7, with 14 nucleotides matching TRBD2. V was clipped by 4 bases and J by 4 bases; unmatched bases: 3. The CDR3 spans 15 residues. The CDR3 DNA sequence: TGTGCCAGCAGTTCCCGGACTAGCGGGAGGTACGAGCAGTACTTC. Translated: CASSSRTSGRYEQYF.

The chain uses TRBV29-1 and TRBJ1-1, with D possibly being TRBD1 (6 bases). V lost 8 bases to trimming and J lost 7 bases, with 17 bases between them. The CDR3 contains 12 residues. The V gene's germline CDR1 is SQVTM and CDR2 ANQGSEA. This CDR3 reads CSSGGGLDEAFF. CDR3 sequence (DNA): TGCAGCTCCGGGGGGGGGCTCGATGAAGCTTTCTTT.

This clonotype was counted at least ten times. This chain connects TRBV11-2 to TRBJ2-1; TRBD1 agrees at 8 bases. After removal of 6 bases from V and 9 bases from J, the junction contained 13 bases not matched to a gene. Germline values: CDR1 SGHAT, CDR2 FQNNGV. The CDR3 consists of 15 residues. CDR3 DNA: TGTGCCAGCAGATTGGACAGGGTAATCATAGGTGAGCAGTTCTTC. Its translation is CASRLDRVIIGEQFF.

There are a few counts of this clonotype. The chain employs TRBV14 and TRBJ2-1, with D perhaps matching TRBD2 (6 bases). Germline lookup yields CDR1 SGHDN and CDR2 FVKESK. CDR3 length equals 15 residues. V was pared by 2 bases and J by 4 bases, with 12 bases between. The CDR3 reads CASSQPGLRYNEQFF. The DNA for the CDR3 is TGTGCCAGCAGCCAACCGGGACTGCGGTACAATGAGCAGTTCTTC. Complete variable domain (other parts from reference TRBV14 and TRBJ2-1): EAGVTQFPSHSVIEKGQTVTLRCDPISGHDNLYWYRRVMGKEIKFLLHFVKESKQDESGMPNNRFLAERTGGTYSTLKVQPAELEDSGVYFCASSQPGLRYNEQFFGPGTRLTVL.

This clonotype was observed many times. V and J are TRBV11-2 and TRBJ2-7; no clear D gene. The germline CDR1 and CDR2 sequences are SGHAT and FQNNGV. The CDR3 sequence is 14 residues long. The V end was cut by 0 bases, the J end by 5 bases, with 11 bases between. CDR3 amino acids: CASSLEGYGDEQYF. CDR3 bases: TGTGCCAGCAGCTTAGAGGGGTACGGCGACGAGCAGTACTTC.